This T cell receptor beta chain was identified during a study of T cell responses to AZD1222 COVID-19 vaccine. For this clone: The antigen remains undetermined. An end of the junction differs from the germline gene, which may be a read error.

There are 14 residues in the CDR3. Per germline, CDR1 MDHEN and CDR2 SYDVKM. Repertoires were generated with immunoSEQ multiplex PCR, while TCRdb's copy carries only in-frame clones and drops some. The sample has about 94,000 clones, about 88% seen once. Overall study results and limits: When two AZD1222 doses had been given, Spike-specific TCR breadth and depth rose. Repertoires in all cases were sampled only once the peak T cell response had passed. The donor group comprised mostly white British people and more females; the analysis possibly underestimated clonal diversity.

Sequenced material: peripheral blood, taken on day 0 of AZD1222 vaccination. The genes are TRBV28 and TRBJ2-1; 7 positions match TRBD2. This sequence originates from an adult in good health. Here the CDR3 DNA reads TGTGCCAGCCGTTTAGCGGGTCTAGAGAGGGAGCAGTTCTTC. Protein: CASRLAGLEREQFF.